The 17 T cell receptor beta chains in this list originate from one sample, sequenced in a study of PD-1 blockade in mismatch repair-deficient tumors (dated by TCRdb to the late 2010s). Library method: the immunoSEQ multiplex PCR assay. Held by TCRdb, this immuneACCESS table contains in-frame sequences only and omits some clones. Under half of the omission traces to an unresolved V gene where checked; the cause of the rest is unknown. For this sample the table gives about 100,000 clones, of which 65% to 85% were detected only once. Approximately 6.8% of the sample is in the top ten clones. Here the sequenced sample was peripheral blood, taken approximately 36 weeks after starting pembrolizumab. These receptors were obtained from an adult with mismatch repair-deficient cancer.

This clone occurred a few times. Written as DNA, the CDR3 is TGTGCCAGCAGCTTTCAAGAGGGGGATAGCTCCTACGAGCAGTACTTC. Protein sequence: CASSFQEGDSSYEQYF. The V gene is TRBV7-9, the J gene TRBJ2-7; a weak D match, TRBD1 (6 bases). The germline V gene has CDR1 SEHNR and CDR2 FQNEAQ (reference sequence). The ends were cut back, 3 bases at V and 0 bases at J, with 15 bases in the middle. The length of the CDR3 is 16 residues. Drawing the rest from reference TRBV7-9 and TRBJ2-7, the complete variable domain is DTGVSQNPRHKITKRGQNVTFRCDPISEHNRLYWYRQTLGQGPEFLTYFQNEAQLEKSRLLSDRFSAERPKGSFSTLEIQRTEQGDSAMYLCASSFQEGDSSYEQYFGPGTRLTVT.

The V gene is TRBV5-1, the J gene TRBJ2-1; 11 bases match TRBD2. The V segment lost 6 bases and the J segment 6 bases; nucleotides outside the gene matches: 8. From germline, CDR1 is SGHRS and CDR2 YFSETQ. This CDR3 has 15 residues. The CDR3 coding sequence is TGCGCCAGCACTGGACTAGCGGGTACCCTCAATGAGCAGTTCTTC. Its protein is CASTGLAGTLNEQFF.

The V and J genes are TRBV27 and TRBJ1-2; D remains ambiguous. Germline CDR1 MNHEY, CDR2 SMNVEV (reference sequence). The CDR3 loop spans 15 amino acids. The ends were cut back, 6 bases at V and 4 bases at J, with 18 bases in the middle. CDR3 sequence: CASSYTGSARYGYTF. The DNA of the CDR3 is TGTGCCAGCAGCTACACTGGGTCGGCACGCTATGGCTACACCTTC.

A few counts support this clone. The gene calls are TRBV11-3 and TRBJ2-3; no firm D call. The CDR3 extends over 16 amino acids. CDR1 and CDR2 (germline): SGHNT, YENEEA. Trimming took 1 base from V and 4 from J, leaving 15 bases between them. Here the CDR3 DNA reads TGTGCCAGCAGCTTAGGGCCATTGATGAAGGCAGATACGCAGTATTTT. Translation gives CASSLGPLMKADTQYF.

This chain uses TRBV7-2 with TRBJ1-2; 9 positions agree with TRBD1. V lost 1 base, J lost 2 bases, and 2 bases stayed unmatched. Germline V lookup: CDR1 SGHTA, CDR2 FQGNSA. The CDR3 runs 15 residues. CDR3 sequence reads: CASSLDGTGNYGYTF. CDR3 in DNA: TGTGCCAGCAGCTTAGATGGGACAGGGAACTATGGCTACACCTTC.

The chain recombines TRBV14 with TRBJ2-1; D possibly corresponds to TRBD2 (6 bases). Looked up from germline, CDR1 is SGHDN and CDR2 is FVKESK. The CDR3 extends over 15 amino acids. V shed 4 bases and J shed 2 bases, with 12 bases lying between them. CDR3 protein: CASSLGGATYNEQFF. CDR3 bases: TGTGCCAGCAGCCTCGGGGGAGCCACCTACAATGAGCAGTTCTTC.

This chain links TRBV5-3 with TRBJ2-7; D is possibly TRBD2 (5 bases). TRBV5-3 is treated as an ORF (open reading frame) with a function not yet certain. This CDR3 is built from 13 residues. Trimming shortened V by 8 bases and J by 2 bases, and 14 bases separated the two germline ends. CDR3 loop: CASSLQRTYEQYF. CDR3 in DNA: TGTGCCAGCAGCCTTCAGCGGACCTACGAGCAGTACTTC.

This clone was seen a handful of times. The rearrangement joins TRBV9 to TRBJ1-1; TRBD1 agrees at 7 bases. V shed 2 bases and J 8 bases; nucleotides not matched to a gene: 3. CDR1 and CDR2 from the germline V gene are SGDLS and YYNGEE. This CDR3 contains 12 residues. DNA of the CDR3: TGTGCCAGCAGCGTTAACAGGGGCGAAGCTTTCTTT. Amino acids: CASSVNRGEAFF.

The rearrangement joins TRBV27 to TRBJ1-4; D gene ambiguous. V lost 5 bases, J lost 5 bases, and 12 bases lay in between. This CDR3 contains 14 residues. The germline gives CDR1 MNHEY, CDR2 SMNVEV (reference sequence). The CDR3 nucleotides are TGTGCCAGCAGTCCACCGGGTGCGAATGAAAAACTGTTTTTT. Translated: CASSPPGANEKLFF.

The chain recombines TRBV7-2 with TRBJ1-1; D might be TRBD1 (6 bases). V dropped 10 bases and J dropped 2 bases, with 11 bases sitting between them. CDR3 size: 12 residues. The germline V gene has CDR1 SGHTA and CDR2 FQGNSA. In DNA form, the CDR3 reads TGTGCCAATAAGGGGGGAAACACTGAAGCTTTCTTT. This gives the protein CANKGGNTEAFF.

The V gene is TRBV5-4, the J gene TRBJ2-1; no reliable D call. The ends were cut back, 0 bases at V and 16 bases at J, with 14 bases in the middle. The germline V gene has CDR1 SGHNT and CDR2 YYREEE (reference sequence). This CDR3 has 12 residues. CDR3 loop: CASSLVGRPQFF. CDR3 nucleotides: TGTGCCAGCAGCTTGGTGGGCAGACCTCAATTCTTC. The full variable domain, completed using reference TRBV5-4 and TRBJ2-1, is ETGVTQSPTHLIKTRGQQVTLRCSSQSGHNTVSWYQQALGQGPQFIFQYYREEENGRGNFPPRFSGLQFPNYSSELNVNALELDDSALYLCASSLVGRPQFFGPGTRLTVL.

V usage is TRBV5-1 and J usage is TRBJ2-3, with D hard to call. Germline-derived CDR1 and CDR2 are SGHRS and YFSETQ. Trimming took off 6 bases at V and 4 bases at J, with 6 bases between the two ends. This CDR3 is 11 amino acids long. The CDR3 reads CASMGSDTQYF. The DNA for the CDR3 is TGCGCCAGCATGGGGTCAGATACGCAGTATTTT.

The sample holds a few counts of this clone. The chain links TRBV5-6 to TRBJ1-5, with D hard to call. The CDR3 totals 14 residues. V lost 4 bases to trimming and J lost 1 base, with 9 bases between them. Germline loops: CDR1 SGHDT, CDR2 YYEEEE. DNA of the CDR3: TGTGCCAGCAGCCAAGGGCTGAGCAATCAGCCCCAGCATTTT. Protein product: CASSQGLSNQPQHF.

The J gene is TRBJ2-1, the V gene TRBV4-2; 9 nucleotides line up with TRBD2. V lost 4 bases and J lost 0; bases outside the gene matches: 4. The germline gives CDR1 LGHNA, CDR2 YNFKEQ. The CDR3 extends over 16 amino acids. The CDR3 spells CASSRHSGSSYNEQFF. CDR3 nucleotide sequence: TGTGCCAGCAGCCGACATAGCGGGAGCTCCTACAATGAGCAGTTCTTC.

J is TRBJ2-7 and V is TRBV5-6; 7 bases are shared with TRBD2. This CDR3 is 17 amino acids long. Unmatched junction bases numbered 13, after V lost 4 bases and J lost 0 bases. CDR1 is SGHDT and CDR2 is YYEEEE in the germline V gene. The CDR3 coding sequence is TGTGCCAGCAGCATCTACGGGCTAGCGGCGATCTCCTACGAGCAGTACTTC. Protein product: CASSIYGLAAISYEQYF.

Turning to this clone: A read error may produce the germline difference seen at one junction end. The rearrangement joins TRBV29-1 to TRBJ2-1; 8 bases align to TRBD2. The CDR3 totals 15 residues. CDR1 SQVTM and CDR2 ANQGSEA come from the germline V gene. The CDR3 region has the DNA TGCCGCGTTGCGGGGGCGGGGGGCGCGTTCGGAGAGCAGTTCTTC. This sequence encodes CRVAGAGGAFGEQFF.

This sequence joins TRBV5-4 and TRBJ2-7; maybe TRBD2 (6 bases). This CDR3 contains 13 residues. Germline loops: CDR1 SGHNT, CDR2 YYREEE (reference sequence). Trimming removed 1 base from V and 6 bases from J, with 11 bases in between. CDR3 nucleotides: TGTGCCAGCAGCTTGCGTAGGGGAGGCGAGCAGTACTTC. Residues: CASSLRRGGEQYF.